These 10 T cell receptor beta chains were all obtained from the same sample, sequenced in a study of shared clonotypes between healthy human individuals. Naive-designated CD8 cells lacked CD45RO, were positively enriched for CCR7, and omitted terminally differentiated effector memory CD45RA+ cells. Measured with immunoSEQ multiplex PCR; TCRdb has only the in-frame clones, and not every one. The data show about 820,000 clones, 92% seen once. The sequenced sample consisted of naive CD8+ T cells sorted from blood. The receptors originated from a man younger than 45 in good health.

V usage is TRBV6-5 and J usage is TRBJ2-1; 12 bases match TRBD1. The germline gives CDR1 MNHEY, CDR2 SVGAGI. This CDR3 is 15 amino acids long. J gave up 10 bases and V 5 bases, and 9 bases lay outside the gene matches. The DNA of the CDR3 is TGTGCCAGCAGTCCCCCGGGACAGGGGGCTAGAGAGCAGTTCTTC. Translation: CASSPPGQGAREQFF.

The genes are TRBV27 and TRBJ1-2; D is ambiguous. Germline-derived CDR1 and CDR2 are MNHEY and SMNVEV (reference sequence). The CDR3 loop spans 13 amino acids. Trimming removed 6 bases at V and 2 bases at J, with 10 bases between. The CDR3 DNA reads TGTGCCAGCAGACCCGCAGGCAACTATGGCTACACCTTC. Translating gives CASRPAGNYGYTF.

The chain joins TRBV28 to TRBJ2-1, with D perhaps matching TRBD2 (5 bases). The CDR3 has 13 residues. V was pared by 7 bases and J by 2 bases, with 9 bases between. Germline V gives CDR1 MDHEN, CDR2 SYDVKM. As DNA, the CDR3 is TGTGCCAGCAAAGAGAGGGCCTACAATGAGCAGTTCTTC. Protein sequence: CASKERAYNEQFF.

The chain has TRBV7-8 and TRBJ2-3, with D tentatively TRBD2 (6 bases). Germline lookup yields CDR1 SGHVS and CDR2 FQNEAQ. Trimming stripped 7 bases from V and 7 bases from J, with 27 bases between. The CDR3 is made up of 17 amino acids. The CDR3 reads CASTLILAGTGIYTQYF. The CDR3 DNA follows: TGTGCCAGCACCTTGATCTTGGCGGGAACAGGCATATATACGCAGTATTTT.

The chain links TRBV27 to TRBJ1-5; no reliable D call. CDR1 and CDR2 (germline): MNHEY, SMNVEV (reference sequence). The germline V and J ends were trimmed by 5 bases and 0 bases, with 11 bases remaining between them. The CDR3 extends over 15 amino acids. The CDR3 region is CASSSVGHSNQPQHF. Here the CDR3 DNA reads TGTGCCAGCAGTAGTGTAGGGCATAGCAATCAGCCCCAGCATTTT.

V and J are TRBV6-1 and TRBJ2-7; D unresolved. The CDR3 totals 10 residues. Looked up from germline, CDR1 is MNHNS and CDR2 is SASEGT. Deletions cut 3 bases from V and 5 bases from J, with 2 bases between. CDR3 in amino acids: CASSDHEQYF. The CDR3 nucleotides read TGTGCCAGCAGTGATCACGAGCAGTACTTC.

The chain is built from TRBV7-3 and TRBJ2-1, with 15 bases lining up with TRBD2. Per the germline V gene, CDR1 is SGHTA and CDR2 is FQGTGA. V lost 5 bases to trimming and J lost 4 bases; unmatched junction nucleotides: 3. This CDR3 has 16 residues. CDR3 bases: TGTGCCAGCAGCCTGGGACTAGCGGGAGGATACAATGAGCAGTTCTTC. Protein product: CASSLGLAGGYNEQFF.

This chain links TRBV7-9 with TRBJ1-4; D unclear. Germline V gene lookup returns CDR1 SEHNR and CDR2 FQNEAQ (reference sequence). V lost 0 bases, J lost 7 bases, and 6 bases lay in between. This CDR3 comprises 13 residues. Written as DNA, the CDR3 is TGTGCCAGCAGCTTAGCGTCGGGTGAAAAACTGTTTTTT. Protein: CASSLASGEKLFF.

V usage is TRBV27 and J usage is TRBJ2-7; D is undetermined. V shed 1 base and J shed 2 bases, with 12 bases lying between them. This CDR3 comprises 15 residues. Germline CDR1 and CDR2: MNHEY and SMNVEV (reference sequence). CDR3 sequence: CASSLYGGFAYEQYF. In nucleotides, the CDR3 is TGTGCCAGCAGTTTATACGGTGGGTTTGCCTACGAGCAGTACTTC.

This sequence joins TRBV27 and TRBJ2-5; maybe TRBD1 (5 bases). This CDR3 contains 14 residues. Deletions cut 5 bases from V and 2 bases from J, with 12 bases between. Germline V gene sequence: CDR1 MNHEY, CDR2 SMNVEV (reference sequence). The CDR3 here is CASSRDSRQETQYF. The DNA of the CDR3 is TGTGCCAGCAGTAGAGACAGTCGGCAAGAGACCCAGTACTTC.